The 5 T cell receptor beta chains below were found in one sample sequenced in a study of control samples from healthy donors and cancer patients. Produced via immunoSEQ multiplex PCR; TCRdb's table is partial and in-frame only. The sample holds some 170,000 clones; roughly 94% are singletons and the top ten take 14%. The sample consisted of PBMCs. These receptors were taken from a man in his fifties or sixties with colorectal cancer.

V usage is TRBV5-5 and J usage is TRBJ2-7; D ambiguous. Germline CDR1 is SGHKS and CDR2 is YYEKEE (reference sequence). V was shortened by 0 bases and J by 3 bases, with 4 bases between the two germline ends. The CDR3 totals 12 residues. As DNA, the CDR3 is TGTGCCAGCAGCTTGGTGGGCTACGAGCAGTACTTC. It encodes CASSLVGYEQYF.

CDR3 nucleotides: TGTGCCAGCAGCAACCTGGAGTACGAGCAGTACTTC. Encoded protein: CASSNLEYEQYF. The V call is TRBV21-1, the J call TRBJ2-7; the table gives TRBD2 as D, unverified against the DNA. TRBV21-1 is reported as a pseudogene. There are 12 residues in the CDR3.

The V gene is TRBV18, the J gene TRBJ2-7; no clear D gene. CDR1 KGHSH and CDR2 LQKENI come from the germline V gene. Trimming left V 5 bases short and J 1 base short, with 12 bases between. The CDR3 covers 14 residues. CDR3 protein: CASSKGPTSYEQYF. For the CDR3, the DNA is TGTGCCAGCTCAAAGGGCCCCACTTCCTACGAGCAGTACTTC.

The chain has TRBV10-3 and TRBJ1-5; TRBD1 matches 10 bases. Germline-derived CDR1 and CDR2 are ENHRY and SYGVKD. V dropped 10 bases and J dropped 10; count of bases not matched to a gene: 7. This CDR3 has 12 amino acids. The CDR3 loop is CATADRGSPQHF. The CDR3 DNA sequence: TGTGCCACCGCGGACAGGGGGAGCCCCCAGCATTTT.

CDR3: CASREDPGVKAFF. The CDR3 bases are TGTGCCAGCAGAGAAGATCCGGGAGTTAAAGCTTTCTTT. J is TRBJ1-1 and V is TRBV7-9, with D hard to call. Trimming left V 6 bases short and J 9 bases short, with 17 bases between. Germline values: CDR1 SEHNR, CDR2 FQNEAQ (reference sequence). The CDR3 length is 13 residues. Variable domain in full (rest from reference TRBV7-9 and TRBJ1-1): DTGVSQNPRHKITKRGQNVTFRCDPISEHNRLYWYRQTLGQGPEFLTYFQNEAQLEKSRLLSDRFSAERPKGSFSTLEIQRTEQGDSAMYLCASREDPGVKAFFGQGTRLTVV.